This T cell receptor beta chain was found in a study of blood T cell repertoires in COVID-19. TCRdb keeps only in-frame clones here, not all; method: immunoSEQ multiplex PCR. Of just over 300,000 clones in the sample, approximately 86% were seen once. The V end lost 6 bases, the J end lost 5 bases, and 16 bases lay between the germline ends. The CDR3 totals 14 residues. Germline-derived CDR1 and CDR2 are SGHVS and FQNEAQ. This chain uses TRBV7-8 with TRBJ1-1, with a tentative D call TRBD1 (6 bases). This receptor was obtained from a woman between 18 and 29 years old who had recovered from COVID-19. The sample consisted of PBMCs or T cells enriched from blood (not recorded which). The CDR3 reads CASRGGMVLTEAFF. The CDR3, as DNA: TGTGCCAGCAGAGGGGGAATGGTCTTGACTGAAGCTTTCTTT.